This T cell receptor (beta chain) was captured in a study of shared clonotypes between healthy human individuals. Here immunoSEQ multiplex PCR was the method, and the copy in TCRdb shows in-frame clones only, minus some. The table has about 820,000 clones, roughly 92% seen once. CDR1 and CDR2 (germline): SGDLS, YYNGEE. Trimming at V came to 2 bases and at J to 6 bases, leaving 15 bases not matched to a gene. The CDR3 covers 17 residues. CD8 cells regarded as naive lacked CD45RO, were positively chosen for CCR7, and omitted terminally differentiated effector memory CD45RA+ cells. The source of this sequence is a man between 25 and 39 years old in good health. The chain is built from TRBV9 and TRBJ2-3; 7 nucleotides align to TRBD2. Sequences were obtained from naive CD8+ T cells sorted from blood. CDR3 residues: CASSVEARTRHSDTQYF. CDR3 sequence (DNA): TGTGCCAGCAGCGTGGAGGCCCGGACTAGACATTCGGATACGCAGTATTTT.